Listed here is a single T cell receptor (beta chain). Its antigen is unidentified. The sample comes from a study of T cell responses to AZD1222 COVID-19 vaccine. Study outcomes and limitations: The sample set comprised mostly white British donors with more females, and clonal diversity was possibly underestimated.

CDR3 length equals 16 residues. The V gene's germline CDR1 is MNHNS and CDR2 SASEGT. Between the trimmed V and J ends, which lost 2 bases and 0 bases, there was a span of 11 bases. The data were produced by immunoSEQ multiplex PCR, yet TCRdb's version contains in-frame clones alone and is incomplete. This table has 95,000 or so clones, approximately 90% appearing once. This chain joins TRBV6-1 and TRBJ1-3; no clear D. The starting material was peripheral blood, obtained on day 0 of AZD1222 vaccination. The source of this sequence is an adult in good health. CDR3 amino acids: CASSEMRASSGNTIYF. The CDR3, as DNA: TGTGCCAGCAGTGAAATGAGGGCGAGCTCTGGAAACACCATATATTTT.